This T cell receptor beta chain was documented in a study of glioma-infiltrating T cells after dendritic cell vaccination. Turning to the study itself: Dendritic cells derived from monocytes and pulsed with autologous tumor lysate formed the vaccine.

The study's findings and limits: TCR clonality showed no direct relationship with survival.

The primer mix had 60 V beta and 13 J beta primers. The repertoire was sequenced with immunoSEQ multiplex PCR; TCRdb's copy has only in-frame clones and lacks some. The sample includes under 40,000 clones, 90% of them seen just once. Germline V gene data show CDR1 as SGHDN and CDR2 as FVKESK. The V end was cut by 5 bases, the J end by 0 bases, with 11 bases between. The CDR3 runs to 15 residues. A word on this clone: Its target is unknown.

V and J are TRBV14 and TRBJ2-1; D may be TRBD2 (6 bases). The sample in question was blood, obtained before dendritic cell vaccination. The clonotype comes from a human donor with glioblastoma. The CDR3 here is CASSYPGVSYNEQFF. CDR3 sequence (DNA): TGTGCCAGCAGCTATCCGGGGGTCTCCTACAATGAGCAGTTCTTC.